This T cell receptor (beta chain) was obtained from a study of beta chain features in type 1 diabetes (dated by TCRdb to between 2017 and 2018). Looking at the study overall: Mean age, gender distribution, total cell number and subset yield did not differ between patients and healthy donors. A total of some 100,000,000 sorted cells were examined across all samples, and the number of cells per subset was strongly correlated with RNA yield. In the study, TCRB repertoires of sorted circulating CD4+ T cell subsets from recently diagnosed type 1 diabetes patients were compared with those of matched healthy donors. Naive and central memory subsets were obtained from all 30 or so donors, but regulatory and stem cell-like memory subsets were isolated from only 8 patients and roughly eight healthy donors.

Reading the germline V gene gives CDR1 SGHTA and CDR2 FQGNSA. The germline V end is reduced by 5 bases and the J end by 2 bases; junction bases left unmatched: 5. From cysteine to phenylalanine, the CDR3 is 15 amino acids long. Kept here is only the CDR3 DNA, which spans 45 bases and is read in frame from base 1. From each donor, a single peripheral blood sample of approximately 120 mL on average was drawn into heparinised tubes. Using a panel that included CD45RO, CCR7, CD25, CD127, CD95 and CD27, naive, central memory, regulatory and stem cell-like memory CD4+ T cells were sorted on a BD FACSAria II. A purity above 98% was achieved for all sorted populations. PBMCs were separated immediately by Lymphoprep density gradient centrifugation and were stained directly, without being cultured. So that batch effects would be minimized, each experiment stained and sorted samples in pairs, pairing one healthy donor with one patient.

Note on this clone: The target of this receptor is not known. No base quality information exists; no much larger clone differs at one position.

The High Capacity cDNA Reverse Transcription Kit was used to reverse transcribe all of the isolated RNA, meaning that expressed TCRB transcripts were what got sequenced. Survey-depth immunoSEQ sequencing was performed on stem cell-like memory T cell samples, with an average of about 940,000 total reads per sample. After sorted cells were lysed in RLT buffer, RNA was extracted with DNase-treated RNeasy Micro or Mini kits, with the choice depending on cell number. To prevent cross-contamination, each cell subset was processed individually, whereas patient and healthy donor samples were processed jointly. Using the immunoSEQ multiplex PCR, TCRB sequences were amplified from cDNA into 87-bp fragments spanning the CDR3 region. Sequencing of the amplicons was done on the Illumina HiSeq platform. In the source study's methods: PCR bias was computationally corrected using synthetic template baselines, reads within Hamming distance 2 were collapsed, and singletons that could not be merged were discarded. Reads were aligned against IMGT so that V, D and J genes, CDR3 length and insertions or deletions at six rearrangement sites could be assigned. Within each subset, clonotype counts were normalized to sorted cell number, and only after that were true diversity and Gini coefficients computed with the tcR R package. The overlap coefficient, calculated on TCRB nucleotide sequences, was used to measure repertoire sharing. TCRdb holds this immuneACCESS table with in-frame rearrangements only. Some clones are missing; in checked studies, unresolved V genes explain under half, and the rest has no known cause. Clone size and the V and J calls come from that table; the DNA yielded D and trimming. This sample gives some 14,000 clones in total; around three fifths of them show up just once. The top ten constitute around 0.6% of the sample.

The investigation overall reported the following: Shorter templates might have been favored by PCR, but patient and control samples were amplified and corrected together, so both groups would have been affected equally by any skew. Because small numbers of individuals were included in the HLA sub-analyses, any influence of HLA type on TCRB rearrangement was left unresolved. Naive, central memory and regulatory TCRB repertoires appeared to be more similar among patients than among healthy donors. Because cDNA was sequenced instead of genomic DNA, activated cells with high expression could be over-represented, although the groups did not differ in activation or CD3 levels. Fewer insertions and more nucleotide deletions at VDJ recombination sites were observed in patients with type 1 diabetes, implying thymic rearrangement abnormalities. Type 1 diabetes patients showed a moderate but significant shortening of TCRB CDR3 length in all four CD4+ subsets.

This TCR was sampled from a young woman with type 1 diabetes. The sequencing input was stem cell memory CD4+ T cells from blood. This sample's cell subset or site label indicates: stem cell-like memory CD4+ T cells. Here the chain combines TRBV7-2 and TRBJ2-3; 9 middle bases align to TRBD2. The nucleotides read TGTGCCAGCAGCAGTAGACTAGCGGACACAGATACGCAGTATTTT. This yields the protein CASSSRLADTDTQYF. The CDR3, completed at both ends by the reference TRBV7-2 and TRBJ2-3 genes, gives the full variable domain GAGVSQSPSNKVTEKGKDVELRCDPISGHTALYWYRQSLGQGLEFLIYFQGNSAPDKSGLPSDRFSAERTGGSVSTLTIQRTQQEDSAVYLCASSSRLADTDTQYFGPGTRLTVL.